The 5 T cell receptor beta chains in this list originate from one sample, sequenced in a study of regulatory T cells in long-lasting Graves disease (dated by TCRdb to the early 2020s). Reading the label with the study, this specimen's time point is: newly diagnosed GD, antithyroid drugs for less than 3 months. For both TCR sequencing and RNA sequencing, RNA was extracted from PBMCs in TRIzol. The method behind the library was multiplex PCR. Sequencing was carried out with an Illumina HiSeq 4000. iRepertoire HTBI primers and Arm-PCR amplification of CDR3 regions were used to construct TCR beta libraries. Through fastp at Q25 and MiXCR, TCRdb rebuilt clones from the public reads, retaining in-frame beta chains. Entries that share a CDR3 protein sequence are merged under the most common genes and DNA. In all, the sample holds a few hundred thousand distinct CDR3 sequences, and 12% of those were seen once. The ten top clones hold 18% of the sample.

The data were also submitted as part of a second study, on T cells in Graves' hyperthyroidism and ophthalmopathy.

Sequenced material: peripheral blood mononuclear cells (PBMCs), taken at new diagnosis, from a patient treated with antithyroid drugs. The source is a woman younger than 35 with Graves disease. Donor details come from another sample of the same person, matched by shared clones.

This clonotype came up many times. The V gene is TRBV6-1, the J gene TRBJ1-1, with D hard to call. The germline gives CDR1 MNHNS, CDR2 SASEGT. V dropped 10 bases and J dropped 1 base, with 37 bases sitting between them. This CDR3 contains 21 residues. The CDR3 nucleotides are TGTGCCACCCGTCGGACCCTCTCTAATCCGCTGGGCAAGGGCGGGAACACTGAAGCTTTCTTT. It specifies CATRRTLSNPLGKGGNTEAFF.

This clonotype was found many times. The chain recombines TRBV6-5 with TRBJ2-7; no clear D gene. V shed 2 bases and J shed 3 bases, with 17 bases lying between them. The CDR3 covers 16 residues. Germline-derived CDR1 and CDR2 are MNHEY and SVGAGI. The DNA of the CDR3 is TGTGCCAGCAGTTACGGCGGCTCGTCGAGACACTACGAGCAGTACTTC. This sequence encodes CASSYGGSSRHYEQYF.

There are many counts of this clonotype. The V call is TRBV5-1, the J call TRBJ2-1; D is unresolved. Germline V lookup: CDR1 SGHRS, CDR2 YFSETQ. The CDR3 is made up of 15 amino acids. Trimming took off 0 bases at V and 7 bases at J, with 14 bases between the two ends. The CDR3 reads CASSLEGLWKNEQFF. The CDR3 DNA reads as TGCGCCAGCAGCTTGGAAGGGTTGTGGAAGAATGAGCAGTTCTTC.

This clonotype was found many times. The chain links TRBV20-1 to TRBJ2-7; D ambiguous. There are 14 residues in the CDR3. Trimming took off 5 bases at V and 4 bases at J, with 18 bases between the two ends. The germline V gene has CDR1 DFQATT and CDR2 SNEGSKA (reference sequence). CDR3 bases: TGCAGTGCTCTGACCCCAGCAGGAAGTTACGAGCAGTACTTC. This encodes CSALTPAGSYEQYF.

This sequence joins TRBV28 and TRBJ2-3, with TRBD2 matching 12 bases. V trimming: 2 bases; J trimming: 0 bases; junction bases outside the gene matches: 9. Germline loops: CDR1 MDHEN, CDR2 SYDVKM. The CDR3 runs 19 residues. CDR3 sequence: CASSLPTSGRLTSTDTQYF. In nucleotides, the CDR3 is TGTGCCAGCAGTTTACCAACTAGCGGGAGGCTTACTAGCACAGATACGCAGTATTTT.